Below, 6 T cell receptor beta chains from the same sample are listed, as sequenced in a study of shared clonotypes between healthy human individuals. Clones were read by immunoSEQ multiplex PCR, and TCRdb kept only the in-frame ones, dropping some. The top ten hold approximately 0.4% of the sample, which has roughly 1.4 million clones, approximately 98.5% seen once. Sequencing was done on a sample of naive CD4+ T cells sorted from blood. Documented subset: CD45RA+ positively selected. The source of these receptors is a man younger than 45 in good health.

The chain combines TRBV7-8 with TRBJ2-7; the D call may be TRBD1 or TRBD2 (5 bases each). The CDR3 length is 15 residues. The V end lost 1 base, the J end lost 0 bases, and 10 bases lay between the germline ends. The germline CDR1 and CDR2 sequences are SGHVS and FQNEAQ. The CDR3 DNA sequence: TGTGCCAGCAGCTTAGAATGGGGGAGCTCCTACGAGCAGTACTTC. This codes for CASSLEWGSSYEQYF. The full variable domain, completed using reference TRBV7-8 and TRBJ2-7, is GAGVSQSPRYKVAKRGQDVALRCDPISGHVSLFWYQQALGQGPEFLTYFQNEAQLDKSGLPSDRFFAERPEGSVSTLKIQRTQQEDSAVYLCASSLEWGSSYEQYFGPGTRLTVT.

This clone was found once. The gene calls are TRBV18 and TRBJ1-2, with a weak D call TRBD1 (5 bases). The CDR3 contains 15 residues. V lost 3 bases to trimming and J lost 1 base, with 12 bases between them. CDR1 and CDR2 from the germline V gene are KGHSH and LQKENI. The CDR3 spells CASSPMTQGNYGYTF. The CDR3 DNA sequence: TGTGCCAGCTCACCTATGACGCAGGGTAACTATGGCTACACCTTC.

This chain connects TRBV6-5 to TRBJ1-5, with D perhaps TRBD1 (5 bases). Trimming left V 4 bases short and J 6 bases short, with 16 bases between. CDR3 length equals 15 residues. Germline-derived CDR1 and CDR2 are MNHEY and SVGAGI. The CDR3 DNA sequence: TGTGCCAGCAGTTCCACGCTTAACCAGGGTCAGCCCCAGCATTTT. Encoded protein: CASSSTLNQGQPQHF.

This chain uses TRBV18 with TRBJ2-7; 13 nucleotides agree with TRBD2. Germline values: CDR1 KGHSH, CDR2 LQKENI. The CDR3 spans 15 residues. J was trimmed by 6 bases and V by 5 bases; bases with no gene match: 7. The DNA for the CDR3 is TGTGCCAGCTCATCCTGGACTAGCGGGAGTGGCGAGCAGTACTTC. It specifies CASSSWTSGSGEQYF.

The V call is TRBV5-1, the J call TRBJ1-5, with D perhaps TRBD1 (5 bases). The CDR3 is made up of 14 amino acids. CDR1 is SGHRS, CDR2 YFSETQ, per germline. Trimming cost V 4 bases and J 1 base, with 9 bases left between them. The CDR3 loop reads CASSPGGSNQPQHF. CDR3 coding DNA: TGCGCCAGCAGCCCCGGGGGAAGCAATCAGCCCCAGCATTTT.

V gene TRBV7-6 combines with J gene TRBJ2-3; TRBD1 or TRBD2 may be the D gene (5 bases each). CDR3 size: 15 residues. Germline CDR1 SGHVS, CDR2 FNYEAQ. With 4 bases removed from V and 3 bases from J, the gap between germline ends came to 14 bases. CDR3 coding DNA: TGTGCCAGCAGCTCGTTTGGGGGTTGGACAGATACGCAGTATTTT. This gives the protein CASSSFGGWTDTQYF.